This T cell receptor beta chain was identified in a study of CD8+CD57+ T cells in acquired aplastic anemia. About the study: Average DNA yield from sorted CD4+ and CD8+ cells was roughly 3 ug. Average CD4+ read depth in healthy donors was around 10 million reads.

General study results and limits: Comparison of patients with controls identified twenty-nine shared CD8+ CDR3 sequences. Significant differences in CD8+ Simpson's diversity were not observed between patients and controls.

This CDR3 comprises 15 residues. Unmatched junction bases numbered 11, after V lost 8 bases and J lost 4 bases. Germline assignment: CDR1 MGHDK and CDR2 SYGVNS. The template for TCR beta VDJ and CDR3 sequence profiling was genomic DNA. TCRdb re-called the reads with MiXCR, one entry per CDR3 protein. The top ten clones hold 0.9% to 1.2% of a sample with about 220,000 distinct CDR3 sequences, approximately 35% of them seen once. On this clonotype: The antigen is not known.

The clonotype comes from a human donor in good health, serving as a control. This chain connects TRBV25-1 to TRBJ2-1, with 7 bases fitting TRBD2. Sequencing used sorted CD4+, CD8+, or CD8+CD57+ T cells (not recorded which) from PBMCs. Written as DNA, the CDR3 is TGTGCCAGCGTTGATATCAGCGGGACTTACAATGAGCAGTTCTTC. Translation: CASVDISGTYNEQFF.